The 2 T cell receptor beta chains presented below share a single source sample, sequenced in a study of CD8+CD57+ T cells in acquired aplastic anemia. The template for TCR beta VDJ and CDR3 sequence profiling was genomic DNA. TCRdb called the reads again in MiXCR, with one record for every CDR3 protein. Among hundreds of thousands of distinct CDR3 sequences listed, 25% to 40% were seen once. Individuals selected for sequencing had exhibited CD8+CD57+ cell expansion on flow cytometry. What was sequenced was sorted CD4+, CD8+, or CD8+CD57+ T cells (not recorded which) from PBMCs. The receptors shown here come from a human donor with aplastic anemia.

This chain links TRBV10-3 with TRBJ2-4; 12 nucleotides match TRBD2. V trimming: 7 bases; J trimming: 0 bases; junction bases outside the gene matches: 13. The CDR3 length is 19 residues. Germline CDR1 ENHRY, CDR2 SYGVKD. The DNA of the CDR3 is TGTGCCATCACCGGGACTAGCGGGCGGTGGAAGTCAGCCAAAAACATTCAGTACTTC. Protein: CAITGTSGRWKSAKNIQYF.

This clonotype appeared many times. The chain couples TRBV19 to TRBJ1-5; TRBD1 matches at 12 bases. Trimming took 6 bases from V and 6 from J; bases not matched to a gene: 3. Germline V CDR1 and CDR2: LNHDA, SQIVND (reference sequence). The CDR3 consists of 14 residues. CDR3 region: CASRGQGAGQPQHF. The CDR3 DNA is TGTGCCAGTAGGGGACAGGGGGCAGGTCAGCCCCAGCATTTT. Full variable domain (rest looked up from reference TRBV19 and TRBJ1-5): DGGITQSPKYLFRKEGQNVTLSCEQNLNHDAMYWYRQDPGQGLRLIYYSQIVNDFQKGDIAEGYSVSREKKESFPLTVTSAQKNPTAFYLCASRGQGAGQPQHFGDGTRLSIL.